This T cell receptor beta chain appears in the sequencing data of a study of cytomegalovirus exposure and HLA in healthy donors. The V and J ends lost 3 bases and 7 bases respectively, with 6 bases between them. This CDR3 has 11 residues. The germline V gene encodes CDR1 SEHNR and CDR2 FQNEAQ (reference sequence). The PCR contained 60 Vbeta and 13 Jbeta primers. Only in-frame clones appear in the TCRdb table, and some are missing; sequencing was by immunoSEQ multiplex PCR. This table has around 130,000 clones, around 85% appearing once. This chain connects TRBV7-9 to TRBJ1-1; the D gene is possibly TRBD1 (5 bases). This clonotype was obtained from a female donor in good health and CMV-seronegative. Sequenced input: PBMCs. CDR3: CASSLGGEAFF. CDR3 DNA sequence: TGTGCCAGCAGCTTGGGGGGTGAAGCTTTCTTT.